This is a list of T cell receptor beta chains from one sample in a study of T-cell reconstitution after alpha-beta-depleted transplantation in children. TCRdb fed the PCR reads into MiXCR, producing one record per CDR3 protein. The sample consists of about 600,000 distinct CDR3 sequences, 20% to 25% of them appearing once. Source: PBMCs, mostly from graft donor cells, taken 360 days after TCRalphabeta/CD19-depleted stem cell transplant. These receptors originate from a boy in the first two years of life who had a stem cell transplant for acute myeloid leukemia, so the T cells may come from the graft donor. Each CDR3 is given with its conserved first and last residue. Each record gives: V gene, clone size, D gene, J gene, CDR3 DNA, CDR3 protein. A D gene is named only where the DNA matches it firmly. Expanded clones get a size class; other rows say once, few or many, or leave the size out.

V: TRBV12-3/TRBV12-4
size: .
D: .
J: TRBJ2-7
DNA: TGTGCCAGCAGTTTATCTGGGGGGGCCGGTCACGAGCAGTACTTC
CDR3: CASSLSGGAGHEQYF

V: TRBV5-5
size: .
D: TRBD2
J: TRBJ2-1
DNA: TGTGCCAGCAGCTCGTCTAGCGGGGTGATATACAATGAGCAGTTCTTC
CDR3: CASSSSSGVIYNEQFF

V: TRBV12-3/TRBV12-4
size: .
D: TRBD1
J: TRBJ2-1
DNA: TGTGCCAGCAGTTCGGGACAGGGCTCCCCAACTTACAATGAGCAGTTCTTC
CDR3: CASSSGQGSPTYNEQFF

V: TRBV5-5
size: .
D: .
J: TRBJ1-2
DNA: TGTGCCAGCAGCTCCAGAACAGCGACCTATGGCTACACCTTC
CDR3: CASSSRTATYGYTF

V: TRBV6-1
size: few
D: TRBD2
J: TRBJ2-1
DNA: TGTGCCAGCAGTGAAAGGCTCACTAGCGGCACCTACAATGAGCAGTTCTTC
CDR3: CASSERLTSGTYNEQFF

V: TRBV29-1
size: .
D: TRBD1
J: TRBJ1-1
DNA: TGCAGCGTTGTGACCGGACAGGGCTCTCGGGGAGCTTTCTTT
CDR3: CSVVTGQGSRGAFF

V: TRBV12-3/TRBV12-4
size: .
D: .
J: TRBJ1-1
DNA: TGTGCCAGCAGCCTAAGGTCCCCTGGTACTGAAGCTTTCTTT
CDR3: CASSLRSPGTEAFF

V: TRBV6-5
size: .
D: .
J: TRBJ1-1
DNA: TGTGCCAGCAGTTACTCGGTGATTGGCAACACTGAAGCTTTCTTT
CDR3: CASSYSVIGNTEAFF

V: TRBV6-5
size: .
D: TRBD2
J: TRBJ2-3
DNA: TGTGCCAGCAGTTCGCTAGCGGGGGGGCAGGTGGATACGCAGTATTTT
CDR3: CASSSLAGGQVDTQYF

V: TRBV6-1
size: many
D: .
J: TRBJ2-5
DNA: TGTGCCAGCAGTCGTCAGGCGGGGCGAGAGACCCAGTACTTC
CDR3: CASSRQAGRETQYF

V: TRBV20-1
size: few
D: .
J: TRBJ1-3
DNA: TGCAGTGCGGCCCCGGACAGCACTGGAAACACCATATATTTT
CDR3: CSAAPDSTGNTIYF

V: TRBV6-2/TRBV6-3
size: .
D: TRBD2
J: TRBJ2-7
DNA: TGTGCCAGCAGTTACTCGGGGAGGGGCGGCCACGAGCAGTACTTC
CDR3: CASSYSGRGGHEQYF

V: TRBV20-1
size: many
D: TRBD1
J: TRBJ2-2
DNA: TGCAGTGCCCCAGGGGGAAAGGGGCTGCGGACCGGGGAGCTGTTTTTT
CDR3: CSAPGGKGLRTGELFF

V: TRBV9
size: .
D: .
J: TRBJ2-3
DNA: TGTGCCAGCAGCGTAGGTATTTCTAGCACAGATACGCAGTATTTT
CDR3: CASSVGISSTDTQYF

V: TRBV6-5
size: .
D: .
J: TRBJ1-2
DNA: TGTGCCAGCAGTTACGCTATGGGACGGAACTATGGCTACACCTTC
CDR3: CASSYAMGRNYGYTF

V: TRBV7-2
size: few
D: .
J: TRBJ1-2
DNA: TGTGCCAGCAGCGTCGAACGGACAAAAGGGGGACCTAACTATGGCTACACCTTC
CDR3: CASSVERTKGGPNYGYTF

V: TRBV11-2
size: .
D: TRBD1
J: TRBJ2-1
DNA: TGTGCCAGCAGCTTCTTAACAGGGGGTAGCCCCCGCGACTATCGGAATGAGCAGTTCTTC
CDR3: CASSFLTGGSPRDYRNEQFF

V: TRBV20-1
size: .
D: .
J: TRBJ1-2
DNA: TGCAGTGCTAGTGGCTTACAGGGATTTTGGTATGGCTACACCTTC
CDR3: CSASGLQGFWYGYTF

V: TRBV5-1
size: few
D: .
J: TRBJ2-3
DNA: TGCGCCAGCAGCTTGGTGGCCAGGACTACAGATACGCAGTATTTT
CDR3: CASSLVARTTDTQYF

V: TRBV20-1
size: few
D: .
J: TRBJ2-3
DNA: TGCAGTGCTAACGGGGCAGGGAGAGCAGATACGCAGTATTTT
CDR3: CSANGAGRADTQYF

V: TRBV5-1
size: .
D: .
J: TRBJ1-2
DNA: TGCGCCAGCAGCTTTCTGGACAAGATCCGCTATGGCTACACCTTC
CDR3: CASSFLDKIRYGYTF

V: TRBV7-9
size: .
D: .
J: TRBJ2-2
DNA: TGTGCCAGCAGCCCCGGGCGATCGGGGACCGGGGAGCTGTTTTTT
CDR3: CASSPGRSGTGELFF

V: TRBV12-3/TRBV12-4
size: .
D: .
J: TRBJ1-4
DNA: TGTGCCAGCCGTAGCTTTGGTGAAAAACTGTTTTTT
CDR3: CASRSFGEKLFF

V: TRBV6-5
size: .
D: .
J: TRBJ1-1
DNA: TGTGCCAGCAGTTACTCGGGCCGACCGGTCGTGAACACTGAAGCTTTCTTT
CDR3: CASSYSGRPVVNTEAFF

V: TRBV24-1
size: .
D: .
J: TRBJ1-5
DNA: TGTGCCACCAGTGAAAGGGGAGGCAATCAGCCCCAGCATTTT
CDR3: CATSERGGNQPQHF

V: TRBV12-3/TRBV12-4
size: few
D: TRBD2
J: TRBJ2-1
DNA: TGTGCCAGCAGTTTATGGGGCGGGAGCTCCTACAATGAGCAGTTCTTC
CDR3: CASSLWGGSSYNEQFF

V: TRBV29-1
size: many
D: .
J: TRBJ1-3
DNA: TGCAGCGTCGTATCTTCTGGAAACACCATATATTTT
CDR3: CSVVSSGNTIYF

V: TRBV20-1
size: few
D: TRBD1
J: TRBJ2-2
DNA: TGCAGTGCTAGAGATAGGGGGCGCGACACCGGGGAGCTGTTTTTT
CDR3: CSARDRGRDTGELFF

V: TRBV12-3/TRBV12-4
size: many
D: .
J: TRBJ2-1
DNA: TGTGCCAGCAGTATCTACAATGAGCAGTTCTTC
CDR3: CASSIYNEQFF

V: TRBV7-8
size: many
D: .
J: TRBJ2-3
DNA: TGTGCCAGCAGCCAGGGGACATTTCGCACAGATACGCAGTATTTT
CDR3: CASSQGTFRTDTQYF

V: TRBV4-3
size: .
D: TRBD2
J: TRBJ2-7
DNA: TGCGCCAGCAGCCCCTGGACTAGGGACGACGAGCAGTACTTC
CDR3: CASSPWTRDDEQYF

V: TRBV7-9
size: .
D: .
J: TRBJ2-2
DNA: TGTGCCAGCAGCTTGGCGCCGTACACGAACACCGGGGAGCTGTTTTTT
CDR3: CASSLAPYTNTGELFF

V: TRBV20-1
size: many
D: TRBD1
J: TRBJ1-6
DNA: TGCAGTGCTAGAACAGGGGAGGCACCCCTCCACTTT
CDR3: CSARTGEAPLHF

V: TRBV11-2
size: many
D: .
J: TRBJ2-1
DNA: TGTGCCAGCAGCTACACTCCCCAGGGTGAGCAGTTCTTC
CDR3: CASSYTPQGEQFF

V: TRBV6-1
size: few
D: .
J: TRBJ1-5
DNA: TGTGCCAGCAGTACGGGGATGAGTAATCAGCCCCAGCATTTT
CDR3: CASSTGMSNQPQHF

V: TRBV6-5
size: once
D: .
J: TRBJ1-1
DNA: TGTGCCAGCAGTTACTCGGGGGAATGGGGGCCAACTGAAGCTTTCTTT
CDR3: CASSYSGEWGPTEAFF

V: TRBV10-3
size: few
D: .
J: TRBJ2-2
DNA: TGTGCCATCAGTGAGTCGAAGACCGGGGAGCTGTTTTTT
CDR3: CAISESKTGELFF

V: TRBV29-1
size: few
D: .
J: TRBJ1-1
DNA: TGCAGCGTTGCGAGGATTCTGAACACTGAAGCTTTCTTT
CDR3: CSVARILNTEAFF

V: TRBV28
size: many
D: TRBD1
J: TRBJ1-5
DNA: TGTGCCAGCAGTCTCGACAGGGGAGTGTATCAGCCCCAGCATTTT
CDR3: CASSLDRGVYQPQHF

V: TRBV5-5
size: few
D: TRBD1
J: TRBJ1-5
DNA: TGTGCCAGCAGCATCGCCGGGACAGGGTTAAATCAGCCCCAGCATTTT
CDR3: CASSIAGTGLNQPQHF

V: TRBV6-4
size: few
D: .
J: TRBJ2-3
DNA: TGTGCCAGCAGTGAAGACCCTCTGCCTACAGATACGCAGTATTTT
CDR3: CASSEDPLPTDTQYF

V: TRBV12-3/TRBV12-4
size: .
D: .
J: TRBJ2-7
DNA: TGTGCCAGCAGTTCGACTAGGAGGGGCTCCTACGAGCAGTACTTC
CDR3: CASSSTRRGSYEQYF

V: TRBV20-1
size: few
D: TRBD1
J: TRBJ1-1
DNA: TGCAGTGCTAGAGTCCCAGGGGGTGGCACTGAAGCTTTCTTT
CDR3: CSARVPGGGTEAFF

V: TRBV5-1
size: .
D: TRBD2
J: TRBJ2-1
DNA: TGCGCCAGCAGCTTGGATGTGGGGGGGGTCTACAATGAGCAGTTCTTC
CDR3: CASSLDVGGVYNEQFF

V: TRBV7-6
size: .
D: .
J: TRBJ2-6
DNA: TGTGCCAGCAGCTTAGGCCAATCACCCGGGGCCAACGTCCTGACTTTC
CDR3: CASSLGQSPGANVLTF